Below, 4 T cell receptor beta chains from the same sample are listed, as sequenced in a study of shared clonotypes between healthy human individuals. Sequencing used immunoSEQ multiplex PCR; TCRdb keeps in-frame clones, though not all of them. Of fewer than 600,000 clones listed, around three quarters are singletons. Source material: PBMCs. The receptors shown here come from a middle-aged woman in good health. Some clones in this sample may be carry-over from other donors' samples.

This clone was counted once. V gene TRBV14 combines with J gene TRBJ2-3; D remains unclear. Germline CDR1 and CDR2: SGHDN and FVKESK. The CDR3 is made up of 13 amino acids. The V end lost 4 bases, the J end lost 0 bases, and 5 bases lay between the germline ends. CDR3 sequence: CASSLRSTDTQYF. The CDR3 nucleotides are TGTGCCAGCAGCCTTAGAAGCACAGATACGCAGTATTTT.

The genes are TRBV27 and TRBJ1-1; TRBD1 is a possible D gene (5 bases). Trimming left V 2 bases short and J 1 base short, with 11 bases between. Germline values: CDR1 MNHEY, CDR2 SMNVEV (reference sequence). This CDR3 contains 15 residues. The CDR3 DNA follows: TGTGCCAGCAGTTTAATAACGGGGGGGAACACTGAAGCTTTCTTT. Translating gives CASSLITGGNTEAFF.

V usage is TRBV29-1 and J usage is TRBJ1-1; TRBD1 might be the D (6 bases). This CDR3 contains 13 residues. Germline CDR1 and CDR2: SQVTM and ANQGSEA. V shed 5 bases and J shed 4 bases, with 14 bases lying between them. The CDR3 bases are TGCAGCGTTTCACAGGGATCGAGCACTGAAGCTTTCTTT. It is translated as CSVSQGSSTEAFF.

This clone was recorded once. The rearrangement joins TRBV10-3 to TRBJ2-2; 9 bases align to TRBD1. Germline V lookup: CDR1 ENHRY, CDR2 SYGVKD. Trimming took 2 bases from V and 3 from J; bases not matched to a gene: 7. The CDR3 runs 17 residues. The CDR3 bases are TGTGCCATCAGTGAGACAACAGGGGGCGCCGACACCGGGGAGCTGTTTTTT. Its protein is CAISETTGGADTGELFF.